Following are 16 T cell receptor beta chains from one sample sequenced in a study of shared clonotypes between healthy human individuals. TCRdb's copy holds only in-frame clones and misses some; the assay was immunoSEQ multiplex PCR. Seen here are more than 400,000 clones, 81% observed once, and the top ten hold roughly 13%. Sequenced input: PBMCs. The source is a woman in her 40s in good health. Some clones in this sample may be carry-over from other donors' samples.

The chain links TRBV21-1 to TRBJ1-2; the table's D call, TRBD1, has no DNA check behind it. TRBV21-1 is classified as a pseudogene. The CDR3 loop spans 17 amino acids. CDR3 protein: CASSKPRGLGYIYGYTF. The CDR3 coding sequence is TGTGCCAGCAGCAAACCCAGGGGGCTCGGGTATATCTATGGCTACACCTTC.

In this sample, this clone turned up once. A far larger clone is one nucleotide away, so this likely arose from a read error. Other DNA sequences within the sample encode an identical CDR3. This sequence joins TRBV11-2 and TRBJ2-2, with D unresolved. Looked up from germline, CDR1 is SGHAT and CDR2 is FQNNGV. The CDR3 totals 14 residues. CDR3 protein: CASSTPRNTGELFF. The CDR3 nucleotides are TGTGCTAGCAGCACCCCAAGGAACACCGGGGAGCTGTTTTTT.

This clone was counted ten times or more. The V gene is TRBV7-3, the J gene TRBJ1-1; D is ambiguous. Trimming shortened V by 2 bases and J by 1 base, and 8 bases separated the two germline ends. This CDR3 is built from 14 residues. CDR1 SGHTA and CDR2 FQGTGA come from the germline V gene. The CDR3 region has the DNA TGTGCCAGCAGCTTAGTCGGTTCGAACACTGAAGCTTTCTTT. Translating it yields CASSLVGSNTEAFF.

The chain couples TRBV29-1 to TRBJ1-1, with TRBD1 as a possible D gene (5 bases). The CDR3 is 13 residues long. The ends were cut back, 4 bases at V and 1 base at J, with 10 bases in the middle. The germline CDR1 and CDR2 sequences are SQVTM and ANQGSEA. The CDR3 sequence is CSVVAGGNTEAFF. Here the CDR3 DNA reads TGCAGCGTTGTTGCCGGGGGGAACACTGAAGCTTTCTTT.

A word on this clone: In the same sample, other DNA sequences code for this CDR3. The chain carries TRBV6-1 and TRBJ1-5, with a weak D call TRBD1 (6 bases). The CDR3 runs 13 residues. Germline V CDR1 and CDR2: MNHNS, SASEGT. V was trimmed by 6 bases and J by 4 bases, leaving 10 bases between them. CDR3 DNA sequence: TGTGCCAGCAGCGGACAGCTGAATCAGCCCCAGCATTTT. The encoded protein is CASSGQLNQPQHF.

V is TRBV19 and J is TRBJ1-5; D unclear. Trimming cost V 5 bases and J 2 bases, with 13 bases left between them. The V gene's germline CDR1 is LNHDA and CDR2 SQIVND (reference sequence). The CDR3 is made up of 15 amino acids. Here the CDR3 DNA reads TGTGCCAGTAGTCGGACGGAGCGGGGCAATCAGCCCCAGCATTTT. This translates into CASSRTERGNQPQHF.

This clone showed up just a few times. A much larger clone is a single base away; this may be a read error. Likely a read error: the CDR3 ends without its conserved phenylalanine or tryptophan. Other DNA sequences within the sample encode an identical CDR3. The rearrangement links TRBV5-4 to TRBJ1-1; the match to TRBD1 covers 7 bases. The trim removed 4 bases at V and 2 bases at J, leaving 2 bases unmatched. CDR1 and CDR2 (germline): SGHNT, YYREEE (reference sequence). This CDR3 is 13 amino acids long. The chain's CDR3 is CASSRGGNTEAFL. The DNA of the CDR3 is TGTGCCAGCAGCCGAGGGGGCAACACTGAAGCTTTCCTT.

On this clone itself: A far larger clone is just one base off, so this is likely a read error. This chain links TRBV6-5 with TRBJ2-7; D possibly corresponds to TRBD1 (6 bases). The germline V gene encodes CDR1 MNHEY and CDR2 SVGAGI. This CDR3 has 15 residues. Deletions cut 6 bases from V and 5 bases from J, with 20 bases between. The CDR3 spells CASSPPGTWFHEQYF. The CDR3 DNA reads as TGTGCCAGCAGCCCGCCCGGGACATGGTTTCACGAGCAGTACTTC.

This chain joins TRBV30 and TRBJ2-2; D ambiguous. The CDR3 totals 13 residues. The ends were cut back, 2 bases at V and 6 bases at J, with 10 bases in the middle. CDR1 GTSNPN and CDR2 SVGIG come from the germline V gene (reference sequence). The CDR3 DNA follows: TGTGCCTGGAGTAGTTGGGCCCCCGGGGAGCTGTTTTTT. The encoded protein is CAWSSWAPGELFF.

In this sample, this clone turned up once. The rearrangement uses TRBV7-8 and TRBJ1-1; TRBD1 matches 9 bases. After removal of 3 bases from V and 4 bases from J, the junction contained 6 bases not matched to a gene. From germline, CDR1 is SGHVS and CDR2 FQNEAQ. The CDR3 extends over 15 amino acids. The CDR3 region is CASSFNRGLRTEAFF. The DNA of the CDR3 is TGTGCCAGCAGCTTTAACAGGGGGCTTCGCACTGAAGCTTTCTTT.

This sequence joins TRBV5-6 and TRBJ1-1; no clear D. The V gene's germline CDR1 is SGHDT and CDR2 YYEEEE. V shed 0 bases and J shed 3 bases, with 9 bases lying between them. The CDR3 totals 14 residues. CDR3 in DNA: TGTGCCAGCAGCTTGGGTCAGTCTCACACTGAAGCTTTCTTT. Translated: CASSLGQSHTEAFF.

V and J are TRBV5-1 and TRBJ2-1; D is possibly TRBD2 (6 bases). V was trimmed by 4 bases and J by 10 bases, leaving 12 bases between them. The germline V gene has CDR1 SGHRS and CDR2 YFSETQ. The CDR3 is made up of 12 amino acids. CDR3 sequence reads: CASSPSGGEQFF. The DNA for the CDR3 is TGCGCCAGCAGCCCGAGTGGAGGGGAGCAGTTCTTC.

The chain links TRBV5-1 to TRBJ2-5; 7 bases line up with TRBD1. The J segment lost 4 bases and the V segment lost 4 bases, leaving 13 bases of the junction unmatched. The CDR3 length is 16 residues. Germline V gene sequence: CDR1 SGHRS, CDR2 YFSETQ. CDR3 protein: CASSIGGQALGETQYF. For the CDR3, the DNA is TGCGCCAGCAGCATAGGAGGACAGGCCCTTGGAGAGACCCAGTACTTC.

CDR3 coding DNA: TGTGCCAGCAGGCCTTCTGGGGGGCCGGGCTACGAGCAGTACTTC. Translated: CASRPSGGPGYEQYF. V gene TRBV6-5 combines with J gene TRBJ2-7; D is tentatively TRBD1 or TRBD2 (6 bases each). CDR3 length: 15 residues. Germline CDR1 is MNHEY and CDR2 is SVGAGI. Trimming left V 6 bases short and J 3 bases short, with 18 bases between.

A note on this clone: A far larger clone is one base from this, pointing to a likely read error. The sample contains more than one DNA sequence encoding this CDR3. The chain carries TRBV5-4 and TRBJ2-7; D possibly matches TRBD1 or TRBD2 (5 bases each). This CDR3 is 14 amino acids long. CDR1 and CDR2 (germline): SGHNT, YYREEE (reference sequence). CDR3 loop: CASSLGSREYEQYF. In DNA, the CDR3 is TGTGCAAGCAGCTTGGGTAGCAGGGAGTACGAGCAGTACTTC.

The J gene is TRBJ2-2, the V gene TRBV18; D remains ambiguous. The CDR3 covers 16 residues. Germline CDR1 KGHSH, CDR2 LQKENI. V gave up 0 bases and J gave up 0 bases, with 8 bases separating them. The CDR3 coding sequence is TGTGCCAGCTCACCACCCAGCAGATCGAACACCGGGGAGCTGTTTTTT. As protein: CASSPPSRSNTGELFF.